This T cell receptor (beta chain) was sequenced for a study of read filtering for tumor transcriptome and immune sequencing. The library was built from about 0.4 ug RNA with molecular barcoded adaptors for alpha/delta and beta/gamma chains. TCRdb called the reads again in MiXCR, with one record for every CDR3 protein. The sample lists 60,000 to 80,000 distinct CDR3 sequences; about 15% were seen once. General observations from the study: The CD138-negative fraction was mixed bone marrow immune cells, not pure T cells.

This clonotype was seen repeatedly, ten times or more. Its specificity is not known. One end of the junction varies from germline; a read error may be responsible. This CDR3 has 13 residues. Germline V CDR1 and CDR2: SQVTM, ANQGSEA. The TCR sequence derives from a donor over 35 with multiple myeloma. V and J are TRBV29-1 and TRBJ1-2; TRBD1 is a possible D gene (5 bases). The sequenced sample was a population of CD138-negative cells sorted from bone marrow. CDR3 sequence reads: CSVDSGTSRVGAF. The CDR3 bases are TGCAGCGTAGATTCCGGGACCTCTCGAGTCGGGGCCTTC.